The clone carrying this TCR beta chain was picked up a small number of times. What it binds is not known. These data are taken from a study of cytotoxic CD8 clonotypes in ibrutinib-treated CLL. Study overall: Among the patients, fewer than twelve presented as relapsed/refractory and about 14 as treatment-naive; some 17 showed unmutated IGHV.

Whole-study results and caveats: While tracking circulating CD8+ T-cell counts, baseline clonality exceeded that of age-matched healthy donors.

Method: immunoSEQ multiplex PCR; TCRdb's copy keeps in-frame clones and lacks some. This sample has around 300,000 clones, with around four fifths found just once. Germline V CDR1 and CDR2: SNHLY, FYNNEI. Trimming shortened V by 6 bases and J by 1 base, and 6 bases separated the two germline ends. This CDR3 contains 13 residues. The chain couples TRBV2 to TRBJ2-2; no firm D call. The clonotype originates from a human donor with chronic lymphocytic leukemia. The source was PBMCs, collected before ibrutinib treatment. The CDR3 here is CASSDKNTGELFF. The CDR3, as DNA: TGTGCCAGCAGCGACAAGAACACCGGGGAGCTGTTTTTT.